These 6 T cell receptor beta chains were sequenced from one sample in a study of T cell changes during pregnancy in multiple sclerosis. Sequenced by immunoSEQ multiplex PCR; TCRdb stores in-frame clones only, minus some. The table has 35,000 to 45,000 clones, approximately 89% seen once; the top ten hold 0.7% to 0.8%. Here the sequenced sample was CD4+ T cells from peripheral blood mononuclear cells, taken after pregnancy. All receptors come from a female donor in good health, enrolled as a control in a pregnancy study.

This chain uses TRBV6-1 with TRBJ2-1; 9 nucleotides align to TRBD2. The CDR3 has 16 amino acids. V trimming: 4 bases; J trimming: 1 base; junction bases outside the gene matches: 5. Germline V gives CDR1 MNHNS, CDR2 SASEGT. CDR3 loop: CASSAMTSGSYNEQFF. The CDR3 nucleotides read TGTGCCAGCAGTGCTATGACTAGCGGTTCCTACAATGAGCAGTTCTTC.

This chain links TRBV28 with TRBJ2-2; the match to TRBD2 covers 7 bases. The length of the CDR3 is 15 residues. Losses at the gene ends were 6 bases for V and 3 bases for J; bases not matched to a gene: 7. The germline gives CDR1 MDHEN, CDR2 SYDVKM. Written as DNA, the CDR3 is TGTGCCAGCAGAACGCGAGCGGGGTACACCGGGGAGCTGTTTTTT. Its protein product is CASRTRAGYTGELFF.

The V and J genes are TRBV19 and TRBJ1-2; TRBD1 is a possible D gene (5 bases). CDR1 and CDR2 (germline): LNHDA, SQIVND (reference sequence). Trimming took off 4 bases at V and 5 bases at J, with 20 bases between the two ends. The CDR3 totals 16 residues. The CDR3 DNA is TGTGCCAGTAGTAACTATCTAGTACAGGATCCTTATGGCTACACCTTC. This sequence encodes CASSNYLVQDPYGYTF.

The V and J genes are TRBV4-2 and TRBJ1-2, with a tentative D call TRBD1 (6 bases). Germline lookup yields CDR1 LGHNA and CDR2 YNFKEQ. The V gene lost 0 bases and the J gene lost 4 bases, with 15 bases spanning the gap. CDR3 size: 16 residues. CDR3 residues: CASSQDKGVGAYGYTF. CDR3 nucleotides: TGTGCCAGCAGCCAAGATAAAGGAGTGGGGGCCTATGGCTACACCTTC.

The chain has TRBV6-5 and TRBJ1-1, with 7 bases that match TRBD1. The germline V gene has CDR1 MNHEY and CDR2 SVGAGI. The J segment lost 1 base and the V segment lost 6 bases, leaving 2 bases of the junction unmatched. The CDR3 contains 13 residues. CDR3 in DNA: TGTGCCAGCAGCCGACAGGGGAACACTGAAGCTTTCTTT. This codes for CASSRQGNTEAFF.

The CDR3: CASSQSGTGGGGEQYF. The CDR3, as DNA: TGCGCCAGCAGCCAATCCGGGACAGGGGGAGGAGGAGAGCAGTACTTC. The V call is TRBV5-1, the J call TRBJ2-7; 11 nucleotides agree with TRBD1. The CDR3 spans 16 residues. V shed 4 bases, J shed 7 bases, and the junction held 13 bases outside the gene matches. Germline V lookup: CDR1 SGHRS, CDR2 YFSETQ.